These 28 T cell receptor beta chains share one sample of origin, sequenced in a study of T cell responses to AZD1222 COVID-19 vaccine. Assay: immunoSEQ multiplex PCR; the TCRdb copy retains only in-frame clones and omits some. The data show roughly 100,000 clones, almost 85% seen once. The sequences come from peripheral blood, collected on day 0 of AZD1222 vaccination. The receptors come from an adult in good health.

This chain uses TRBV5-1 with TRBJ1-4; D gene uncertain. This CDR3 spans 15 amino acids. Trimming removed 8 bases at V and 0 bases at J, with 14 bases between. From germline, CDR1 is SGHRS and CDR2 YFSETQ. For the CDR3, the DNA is TGCGCCAGTGGGGTACGAGGAGCAACTAATGAAAAACTGTTTTTT. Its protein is CASGVRGATNEKLFF.

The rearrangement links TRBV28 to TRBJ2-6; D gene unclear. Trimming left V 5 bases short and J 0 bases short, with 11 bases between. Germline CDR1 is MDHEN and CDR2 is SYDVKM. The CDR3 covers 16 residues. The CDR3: CASSRVGISGANVLTF. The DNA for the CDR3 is TGTGCCAGCAGTCGGGTAGGGATCTCTGGGGCCAACGTCCTGACTTTC.

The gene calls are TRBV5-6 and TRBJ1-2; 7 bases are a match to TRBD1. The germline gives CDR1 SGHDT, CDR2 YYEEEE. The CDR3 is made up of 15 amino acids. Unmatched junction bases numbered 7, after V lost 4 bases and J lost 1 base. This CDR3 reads CASSADRRINYGYTF. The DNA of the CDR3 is TGTGCCAGCAGCGCGGACAGGAGAATTAACTATGGCTACACCTTC.

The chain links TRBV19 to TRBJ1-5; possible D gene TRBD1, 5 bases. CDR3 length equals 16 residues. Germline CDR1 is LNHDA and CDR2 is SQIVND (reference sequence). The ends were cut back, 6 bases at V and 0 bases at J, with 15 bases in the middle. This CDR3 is CASRIGPGLSNQPQHF. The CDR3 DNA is TGTGCCAGTAGGATCGGTCCAGGGCTTAGCAATCAGCCCCAGCATTTT. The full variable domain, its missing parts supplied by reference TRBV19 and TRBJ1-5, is DGGITQSPKYLFRKEGQNVTLSCEQNLNHDAMYWYRQDPGQGLRLIYYSQIVNDFQKGDIAEGYSVSREKKESFPLTVTSAQKNPTAFYLCASRIGPGLSNQPQHFGDGTRLSIL.

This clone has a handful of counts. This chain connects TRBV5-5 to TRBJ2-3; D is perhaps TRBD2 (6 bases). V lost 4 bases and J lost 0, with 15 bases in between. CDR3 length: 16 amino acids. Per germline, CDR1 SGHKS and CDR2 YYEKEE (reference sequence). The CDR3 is CASSPSGTSSTDTQYF. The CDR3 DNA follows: TGTGCCAGCAGCCCCTCCGGGACTTCTAGCACAGATACGCAGTATTTT.

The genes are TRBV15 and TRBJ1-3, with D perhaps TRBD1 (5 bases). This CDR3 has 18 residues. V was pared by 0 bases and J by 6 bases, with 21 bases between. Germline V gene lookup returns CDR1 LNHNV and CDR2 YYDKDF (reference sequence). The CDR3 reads CATSRDRGSISGSNTIYF. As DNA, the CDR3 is TGTGCCACCAGCAGAGATAGGGGCAGTATCTCTGGATCAAACACCATATATTTT.

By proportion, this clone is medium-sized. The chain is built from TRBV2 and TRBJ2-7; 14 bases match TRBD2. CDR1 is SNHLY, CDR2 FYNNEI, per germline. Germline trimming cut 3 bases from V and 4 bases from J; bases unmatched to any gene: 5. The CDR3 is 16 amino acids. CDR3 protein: CASSDKGTSGSYEQYF. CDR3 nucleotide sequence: TGTGCCAGCAGTGACAAAGGGACTAGCGGGAGTTACGAGCAGTACTTC.

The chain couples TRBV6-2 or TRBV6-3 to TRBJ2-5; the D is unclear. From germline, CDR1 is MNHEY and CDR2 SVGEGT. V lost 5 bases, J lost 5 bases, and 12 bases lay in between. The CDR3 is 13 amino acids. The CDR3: CASSVWAGETQYF. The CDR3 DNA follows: TGTGCCAGCAGTGTATGGGCTGGGGAGACCCAGTACTTC.

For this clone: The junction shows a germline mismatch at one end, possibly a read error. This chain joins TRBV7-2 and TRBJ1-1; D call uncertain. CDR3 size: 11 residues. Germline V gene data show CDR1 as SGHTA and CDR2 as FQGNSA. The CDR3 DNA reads TGTGCCAGCAGCTTATACGGCAGACCTTCCTTT. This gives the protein CASSLYGRPSF.

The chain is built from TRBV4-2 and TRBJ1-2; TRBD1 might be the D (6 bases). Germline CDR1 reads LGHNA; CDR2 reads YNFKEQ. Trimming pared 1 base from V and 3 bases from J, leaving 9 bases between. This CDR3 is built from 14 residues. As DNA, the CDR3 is TGTGCCAGCAGCCAAGGCGCAGGGGACTATGGCTACACCTTC. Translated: CASSQGAGDYGYTF.

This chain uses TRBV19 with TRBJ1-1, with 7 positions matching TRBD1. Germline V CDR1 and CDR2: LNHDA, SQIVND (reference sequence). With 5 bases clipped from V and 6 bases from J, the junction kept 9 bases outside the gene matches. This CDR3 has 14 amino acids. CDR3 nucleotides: TGTGCCAGTAGTCTTCAACAGGGGAGGGCTGAAGCTTTCTTT. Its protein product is CASSLQQGRAEAFF.

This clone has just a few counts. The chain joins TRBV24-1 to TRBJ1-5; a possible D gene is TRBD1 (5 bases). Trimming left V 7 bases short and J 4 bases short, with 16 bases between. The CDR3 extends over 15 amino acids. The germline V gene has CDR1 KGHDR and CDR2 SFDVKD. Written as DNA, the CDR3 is TGTGCCACCAGCTTGGGTTTCGGGGGGAATCAGCCCCAGCATTTT. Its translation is CATSLGFGGNQPQHF.

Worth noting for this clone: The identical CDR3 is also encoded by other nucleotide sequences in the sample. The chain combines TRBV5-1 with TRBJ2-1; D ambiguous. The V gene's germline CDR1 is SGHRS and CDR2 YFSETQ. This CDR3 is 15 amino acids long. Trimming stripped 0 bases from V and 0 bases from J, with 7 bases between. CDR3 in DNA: TGCGCCAGCAGCTTGGGGGGATCCTCCTACAATGAGCAGTTCTTC. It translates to CASSLGGSSYNEQFF.

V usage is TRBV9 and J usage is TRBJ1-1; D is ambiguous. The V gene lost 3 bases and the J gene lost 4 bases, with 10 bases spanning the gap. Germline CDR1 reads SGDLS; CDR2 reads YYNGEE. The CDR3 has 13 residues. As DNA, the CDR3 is TGTGCCAGCAGCGGCCAGGTAGGCACTGAAGCTTTCTTT. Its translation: CASSGQVGTEAFF.

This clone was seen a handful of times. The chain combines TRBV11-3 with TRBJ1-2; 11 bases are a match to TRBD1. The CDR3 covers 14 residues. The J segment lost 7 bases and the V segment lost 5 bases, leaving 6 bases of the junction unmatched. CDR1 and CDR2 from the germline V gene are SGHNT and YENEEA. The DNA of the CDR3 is TGTGCCAGCAGCCCTCAGGACAGGGGGCCTGGCTACACCTTC. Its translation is CASSPQDRGPGYTF.

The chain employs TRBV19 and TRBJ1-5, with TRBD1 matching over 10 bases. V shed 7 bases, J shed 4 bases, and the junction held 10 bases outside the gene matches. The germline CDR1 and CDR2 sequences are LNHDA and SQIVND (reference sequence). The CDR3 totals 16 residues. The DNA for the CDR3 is TGTGCCAGTAACCTGGGGGACAGGGGTGGAAATCAGCCCCAGCATTTT. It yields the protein CASNLGDRGGNQPQHF. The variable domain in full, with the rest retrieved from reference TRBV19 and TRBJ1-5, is DGGITQSPKYLFRKEGQNVTLSCEQNLNHDAMYWYRQDPGQGLRLIYYSQIVNDFQKGDIAEGYSVSREKKESFPLTVTSAQKNPTAFYLCASNLGDRGGNQPQHFGDGTRLSIL.

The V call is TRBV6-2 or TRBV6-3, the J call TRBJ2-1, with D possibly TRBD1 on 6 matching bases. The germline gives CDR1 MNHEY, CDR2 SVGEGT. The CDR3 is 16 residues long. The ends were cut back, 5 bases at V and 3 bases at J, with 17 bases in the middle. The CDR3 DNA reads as TGTGCCAGCAGTACCGCCGTGGGGGCCGACTACAATGAGCAGTTCTTC. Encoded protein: CASSTAVGADYNEQFF.

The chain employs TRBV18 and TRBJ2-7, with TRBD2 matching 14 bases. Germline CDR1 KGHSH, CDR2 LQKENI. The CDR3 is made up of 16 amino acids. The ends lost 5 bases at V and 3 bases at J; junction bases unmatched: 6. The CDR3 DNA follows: TGTGCCAGCTCAGCCCCGGGACTAGCGGGAGTCTACGAGCAGTACTTC. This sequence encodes CASSAPGLAGVYEQYF.

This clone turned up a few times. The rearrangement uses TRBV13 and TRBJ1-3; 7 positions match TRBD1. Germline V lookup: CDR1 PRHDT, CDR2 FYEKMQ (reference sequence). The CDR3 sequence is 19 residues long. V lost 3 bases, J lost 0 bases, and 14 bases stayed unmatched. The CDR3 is CASSFSPPGQRFSGNTIYF. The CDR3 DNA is TGTGCCAGCAGCTTCTCACCTCCGGGACAGAGATTCTCTGGAAACACCATATATTTT.

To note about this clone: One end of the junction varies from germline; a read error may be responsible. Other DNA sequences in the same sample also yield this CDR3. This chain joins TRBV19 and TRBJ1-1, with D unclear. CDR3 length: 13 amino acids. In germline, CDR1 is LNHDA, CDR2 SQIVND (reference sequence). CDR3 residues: CASSIGLTTEAFF. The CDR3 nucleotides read TGTGCCAGTAGCATAGGGTTAACAACTGAAGCTTTCTTT.

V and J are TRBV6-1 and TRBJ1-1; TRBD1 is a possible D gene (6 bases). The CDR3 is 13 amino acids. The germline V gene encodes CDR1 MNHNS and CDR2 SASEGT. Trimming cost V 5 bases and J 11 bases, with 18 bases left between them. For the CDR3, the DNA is TGTGCCAGCAGTCTTCAAGCAGGGGCCGGGGCTTTCTTT. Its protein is CASSLQAGAGAFF.

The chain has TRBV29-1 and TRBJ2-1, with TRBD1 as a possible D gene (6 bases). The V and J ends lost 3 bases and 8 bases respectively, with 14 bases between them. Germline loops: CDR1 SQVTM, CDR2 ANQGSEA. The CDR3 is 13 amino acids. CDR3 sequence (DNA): TGCAGCGTTGAGGGGAACAGGGTATATGAGCAGTTCTTC. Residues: CSVEGNRVYEQFF.

CDR3 amino acids: CASSEALLLDRVYGYTF. In DNA, the CDR3 is TGTGCCAGCAGTGAAGCGCTTTTGTTAGACAGGGTTTATGGCTACACCTTC. J is TRBJ1-2 and V is TRBV6-1, with 7 positions matching TRBD1. Germline values: CDR1 MNHNS, CDR2 SASEGT. The CDR3 has 17 amino acids. V gave up 0 bases and J gave up 5 bases; unmatched junction bases: 12.

This chain's CDR3 is CASSRLGQGAQRVGNTIYF. The CDR3 region has the DNA TGTGCCAGCAGCCGACTTGGACAGGGGGCGCAGCGCGTCGGAAACACCATATATTTT. The chain employs TRBV9 and TRBJ1-3; 11 bases are shared with TRBD1. Germline assignment: CDR1 SGDLS and CDR2 YYNGEE. Unmatched junction bases numbered 16, after V lost 4 bases and J lost 4 bases. CDR3 length: 19 residues.

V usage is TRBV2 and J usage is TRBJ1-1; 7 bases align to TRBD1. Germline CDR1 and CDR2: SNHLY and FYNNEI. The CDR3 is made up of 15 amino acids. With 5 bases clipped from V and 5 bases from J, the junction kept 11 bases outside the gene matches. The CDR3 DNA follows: TGTGCCAGCAGTAAGGCAGGGGGAGGTCGGACTGAAGCTTTCTTT. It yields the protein CASSKAGGGRTEAFF. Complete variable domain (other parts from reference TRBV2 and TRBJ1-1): EPEVTQTPSHQVTQMGQEVILRCVPISNHLYFYWYRQILGQKVEFLVSFYNNEISEKSEIFDDQFSVERPDGSNFTLKIRSTKLEDSAMYFCASSKAGGGRTEAFFGQGTRLTVV.

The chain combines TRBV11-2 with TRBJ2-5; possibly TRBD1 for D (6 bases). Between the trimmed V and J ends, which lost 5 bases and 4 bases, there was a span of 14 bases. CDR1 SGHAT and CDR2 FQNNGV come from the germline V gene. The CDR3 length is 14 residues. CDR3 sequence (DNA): TGTGCCAGCAGCCATTCAAACAGGGCAGAGACCCAGTACTTC. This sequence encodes CASSHSNRAETQYF.

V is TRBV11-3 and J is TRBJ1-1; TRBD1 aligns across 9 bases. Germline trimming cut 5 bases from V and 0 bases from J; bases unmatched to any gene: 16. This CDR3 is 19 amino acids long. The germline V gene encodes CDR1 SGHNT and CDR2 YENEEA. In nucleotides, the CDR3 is TGTGCCAGCAGCCAACTTACCGGGACAGGGAAGCCAATGAACACTGAAGCTTTCTTT. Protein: CASSQLTGTGKPMNTEAFF.

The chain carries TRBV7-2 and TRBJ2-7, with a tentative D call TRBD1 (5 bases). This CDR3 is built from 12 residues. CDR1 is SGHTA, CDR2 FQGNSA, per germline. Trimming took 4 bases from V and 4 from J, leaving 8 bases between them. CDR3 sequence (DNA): TGTGCCAGCAGCTCCACAGGATACGAGCAGTACTTC. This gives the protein CASSSTGYEQYF.